This TCR beta chain was recorded in a study of radiotherapy plus CTLA-4 blockade in lung cancer. Overall study context: Objective responses emerged in around 18% of patients, and over 30% attained disease control. Study-level results: Subsequent to radiotherapy plus ipilimumab, tumor-derived TCR clones underwent expansion in blood.

Some clones are missing from TCRdb's copy, which holds only in-frame ones; the method was immunoSEQ multiplex PCR. This table has about 72,000 clones, about four fifths appearing once. The V and J ends lost 10 bases and 1 base respectively, with 10 bases between them. CDR1 and CDR2 (germline): MNHEY, SVGAGI. The CDR3 contains 12 residues. Those with chemo-refractory metastatic non-small-cell lung cancer were treated with focal radiation combined with CTLA-4 blockade using ipilimumab. On this clone itself: The antigen is unknown.

The V and J genes are TRBV6-5 and TRBJ1-1, with unresolved D. The TCR sequence derives from a human donor with non-small cell lung cancer who had a partial response to radiotherapy plus ipilimumab. The sample in question was peripheral blood, obtained from a patient treated with radiotherapy plus ipilimumab. CDR3 nucleotide sequence: TGTGCCACCCGGTCGGGGAACACTGAAGCTTTCTTT. It yields the protein CATRSGNTEAFF.